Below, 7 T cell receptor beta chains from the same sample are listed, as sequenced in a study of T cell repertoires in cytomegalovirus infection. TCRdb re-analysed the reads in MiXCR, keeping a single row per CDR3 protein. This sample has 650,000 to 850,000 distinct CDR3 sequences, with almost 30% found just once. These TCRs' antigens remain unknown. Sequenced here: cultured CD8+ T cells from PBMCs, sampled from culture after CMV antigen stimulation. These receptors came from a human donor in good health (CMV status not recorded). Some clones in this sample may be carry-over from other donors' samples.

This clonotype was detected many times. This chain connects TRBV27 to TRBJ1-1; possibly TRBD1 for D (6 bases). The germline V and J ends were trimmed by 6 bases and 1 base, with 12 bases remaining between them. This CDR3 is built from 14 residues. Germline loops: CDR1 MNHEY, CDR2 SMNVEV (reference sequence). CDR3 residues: CASSFGTPNTEAFF. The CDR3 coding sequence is TGTGCCAGCAGCTTTGGGACACCGAACACTGAAGCTTTCTTT.

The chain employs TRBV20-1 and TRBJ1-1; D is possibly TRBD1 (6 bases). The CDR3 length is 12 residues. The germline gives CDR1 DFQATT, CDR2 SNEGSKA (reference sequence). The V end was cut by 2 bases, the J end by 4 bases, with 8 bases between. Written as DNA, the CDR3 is TGCAGTGCTAGACTGGGGGCCACTGAAGCTTTCTTT. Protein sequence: CSARLGATEAFF.

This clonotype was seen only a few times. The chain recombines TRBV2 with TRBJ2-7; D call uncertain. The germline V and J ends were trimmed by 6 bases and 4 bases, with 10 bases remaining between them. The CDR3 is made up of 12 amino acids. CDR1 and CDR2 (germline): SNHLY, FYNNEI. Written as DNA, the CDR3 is TGTGCCAGCAGGGGTAGCTTATACGAGCAGTACTTC. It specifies CASRGSLYEQYF.

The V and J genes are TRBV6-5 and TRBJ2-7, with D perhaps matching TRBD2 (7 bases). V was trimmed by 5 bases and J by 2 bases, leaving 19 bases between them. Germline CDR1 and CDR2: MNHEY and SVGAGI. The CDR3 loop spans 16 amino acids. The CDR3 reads CASSAFGGGQPYEQYF. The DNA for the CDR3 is TGTGCCAGCAGTGCCTTTGGCGGGGGCCAACCCTACGAGCAGTACTTC.

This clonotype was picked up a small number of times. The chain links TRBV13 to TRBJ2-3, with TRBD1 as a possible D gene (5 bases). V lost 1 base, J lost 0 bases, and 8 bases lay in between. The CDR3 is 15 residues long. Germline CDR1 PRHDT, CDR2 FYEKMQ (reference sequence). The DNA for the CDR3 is TGTGCCAGCAGCTTAGAAAGGGGCAGCACAGATACGCAGTATTTT. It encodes CASSLERGSTDTQYF.

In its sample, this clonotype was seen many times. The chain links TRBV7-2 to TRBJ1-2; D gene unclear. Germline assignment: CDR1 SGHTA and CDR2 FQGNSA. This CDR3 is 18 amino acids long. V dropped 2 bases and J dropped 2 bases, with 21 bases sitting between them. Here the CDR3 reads CASSLNPGPGFRNYGYTF. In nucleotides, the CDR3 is TGTGCCAGCAGCTTAAATCCCGGCCCGGGGTTCCGAAACTATGGCTACACCTTC.

CDR3 nucleotides: TGTGCCAGCAGCTTGAAGCTTCCGGGCCCCTACAATGAGCAGTTCTTC. Translated, it gives CASSLKLPGPYNEQFF. The chain carries TRBV5-5 and TRBJ2-1, with D uncertain. V dropped 1 base and J dropped 2 bases, with 13 bases sitting between them. The germline V gene encodes CDR1 SGHKS and CDR2 YYEKEE (reference sequence). The CDR3 sequence is 16 residues long. Full variable domain (missing parts from reference TRBV5-5 and TRBJ2-1): DAGVTQSPTHLIKTRGQQVTLRCSPISGHKSVSWYQQVLGQGPQFIFQYYEKEERGRGNFPDRFSARQFPNYSSELNVNALLLGDSALYLCASSLKLPGPYNEQFFGPGTRLTVL.